This entry is about one TCR beta chain. Germline-derived CDR1 and CDR2 are LGHDT and YNNKEL (reference sequence). CDR3 length: 16 amino acids. V shed 0 bases and J 11 bases; nucleotides not matched to a gene: 13. Repertoires were generated with immunoSEQ multiplex PCR, while TCRdb's copy carries only in-frame clones and drops some. The sample lists about 260,000 clones, roughly 83% occurring once. This sample is part of a study of blood T cell repertoires in COVID-19. Participants spanned ages about 18 to 95 years and resided in roughly 22 US areas. Cohort assignment relied on participant-reported clinical history. Cohort 3 donors counted as recovered after two negative PCRs, clearance, or resolved symptoms.

The source material was PBMCs or T cells enriched from blood (not recorded which). The chain carries TRBV3-1 (or the pseudogene TRBV3-2) and TRBJ1-5, with 7 bases fitting TRBD1. The receptor's source is a woman between 50 and 59 years old who had recovered from COVID-19. The CDR3 DNA reads as TGTGCCAGCAGCCAAGATCTCAGGCAGGGGGAAGGCGCCCAGCATTTT. Translated, it gives CASSQDLRQGEGAQHF.